Shown below are 20 T cell receptor beta chains from a single sample sequenced in a study of cytomegalovirus exposure and HLA in healthy donors. A multiplex PCR was run with 60 Vbeta primers and 13 Jbeta primers. Method: immunoSEQ multiplex PCR; TCRdb's copy keeps in-frame clones and lacks some. The repertoire includes some 130,000 clones, over 65% of them detected once, and 1% to 1.5% sits in the top ten. The material sequenced was PBMCs. The receptors stem from a man aged 45-60 years in good health and CMV-seronegative.

V is TRBV30 and J is TRBJ2-7; tentative D call: TRBD2 (5 bases). Germline CDR1 is GTSNPN and CDR2 is SVGIG (reference sequence). The CDR3 is made up of 12 amino acids. Trimming shortened V by 1 base and J by 1 base, and 5 bases separated the two germline ends. The CDR3 DNA follows: TGTGCCTGGAGTGCGGGATCCTACGAGCAGTACTTC. This sequence encodes CAWSAGSYEQYF.

This chain joins TRBV28 and TRBJ2-7, with D perhaps matching TRBD2 (7 bases). CDR3 length: 13 amino acids. Trimming took 4 bases from V and 3 from J, leaving 10 bases between them. Germline V gives CDR1 MDHEN, CDR2 SYDVKM. The CDR3 DNA reads TGTGCCAGCAGTTACGGGGGGCACTACGAGCAGTACTTC. This encodes CASSYGGHYEQYF.

V is TRBV19 and J is TRBJ2-3; TRBD1 aligns across 9 bases. Trimming at V came to 5 bases and at J to 4 bases, leaving 4 bases not matched to a gene. This CDR3 is built from 14 residues. Germline lookup yields CDR1 LNHDA and CDR2 SQIVND (reference sequence). The CDR3, as DNA: TGTGCCAGTAGTTCACAGGGGGCGGCAGATACGCAGTATTTT. Translation gives CASSSQGAADTQYF.

The chain joins TRBV2 to TRBJ2-5, with 8 bases that match TRBD1. Germline V gives CDR1 SNHLY, CDR2 FYNNEI. The CDR3 has 15 residues. V gave up 4 bases and J gave up 3 bases; unmatched junction bases: 7. The CDR3 coding sequence is TGTGCCAGCAGTGGCAGGGGGCGAAGTAAAGAGACCCAGTACTTC. This translates into CASSGRGRSKETQYF. Combining the CDR3 with reference TRBV2 and TRBJ2-5 gives the whole variable domain EPEVTQTPSHQVTQMGQEVILRCVPISNHLYFYWYRQILGQKVEFLVSFYNNEISEKSEIFDDQFSVERPDGSNFTLKIRSTKLEDSAMYFCASSGRGRSKETQYFGPGTRLLVL.

The genes are TRBV28 and TRBJ2-5; 9 positions match TRBD2. Trimming took 6 bases from V and 1 from J; bases not matched to a gene: 9. This CDR3 spans 16 amino acids. Germline CDR1 and CDR2: MDHEN and SYDVKM. CDR3 residues: CASSSWASGVQETQYF. CDR3 in DNA: TGTGCCAGCAGCTCCTGGGCTAGCGGGGTCCAAGAGACCCAGTACTTC.

The chain couples TRBV5-1 to TRBJ1-4; 7 bases fit TRBD1. Germline CDR1 SGHRS, CDR2 YFSETQ. This CDR3 is built from 14 residues. V gave up 0 bases and J gave up 4 bases; unmatched junction bases: 0. CDR3 bases: TGCGCCAGCAGCTTGGGACAGGGTAATGAAAAACTGTTTTTT. Protein: CASSLGQGNEKLFF.

The chain carries TRBV27 and TRBJ1-1; 7 positions agree with TRBD1. The CDR3 totals 15 residues. The J segment lost 2 bases and the V segment lost 2 bases, leaving 5 bases of the junction unmatched. Looked up from germline, CDR1 is MNHEY and CDR2 is SMNVEV (reference sequence). The DNA for the CDR3 is TGTGCCAGCAGTTTACTTGACAGGGTTAACACTGAAGCTTTCTTT. Encoded protein: CASSLLDRVNTEAFF.

This clone has just one count. V is TRBV4-1 and J is TRBJ2-2, with D perhaps matching TRBD2 (5 bases). The V gene's germline CDR1 is MGHRA and CDR2 YSYEKL. The length of the CDR3 is 16 residues. Deletions cut 0 bases from V and 1 base from J, with 9 bases between. The CDR3, as DNA: TGCGCCAGCAGCCAAGAGGGGAGCTGGAACACCGGGGAGCTGTTTTTT. Protein sequence: CASSQEGSWNTGELFF.

This clone was detected only once. V and J are TRBV30 and TRBJ2-7; no firm D call. The ends were cut back, 2 bases at V and 4 bases at J, with 18 bases in the middle. CDR3 length equals 15 residues. Germline V CDR1 and CDR2: GTSNPN, SVGIG (reference sequence). For the CDR3, the DNA is TGTGCCTGGAGTTCTTCGTCAGTTGGTGGTTACGAGCAGTACTTC. Encoded protein: CAWSSSSVGGYEQYF.

The V call is TRBV7-2, the J call TRBJ1-5; D not certain. Germline lookup yields CDR1 SGHTA and CDR2 FQGNSA. The CDR3 totals 12 residues. V lost 4 bases and J lost 3, with 4 bases in between. CDR3 DNA: TGTGCCAGCAGCTCAAACAATCAGCCCCAGCATTTT. It translates to CASSSNNQPQHF.

V and J are TRBV28 and TRBJ1-5, with unresolved D. The CDR3 has 16 residues. Deletions cut 4 bases from V and 3 bases from J, with 16 bases between. In germline, CDR1 is MDHEN, CDR2 SYDVKM. The CDR3 loop reads CASSSLAGWNNQPQHF. The DNA for the CDR3 is TGTGCCAGCAGTTCGCTCGCCGGGTGGAACAATCAGCCCCAGCATTTT.

This clone came up once. The rearrangement joins TRBV28 to TRBJ2-7; D possibly corresponds to TRBD2 (6 bases). CDR1 and CDR2 from the germline V gene are MDHEN and SYDVKM. The CDR3 spans 15 residues. Trimming pared 8 bases from V and 2 bases from J, leaving 19 bases between. This CDR3 reads CASATGGALTYEQYF. CDR3 sequence (DNA): TGTGCCAGCGCGACCGGGGGAGCCCTGACCTACGAGCAGTACTTC.

V usage is TRBV7-9 and J usage is TRBJ1-1, with TRBD1 matching 7 bases. The CDR3 runs to 13 residues. Germline loops: CDR1 SEHNR, CDR2 FQNEAQ (reference sequence). V shed 5 bases, J shed 4 bases, and the junction held 4 bases outside the gene matches. The CDR3 loop is CASSRQGSTEAFF. DNA for the CDR3: TGTGCCAGCAGCCGACAGGGTTCCACTGAAGCTTTCTTT.

The chain combines TRBV4-2 with TRBJ2-3; D gene uncertain. With 1 base removed from V and 0 bases from J, the gap between germline ends came to 11 bases. The germline V gene encodes CDR1 LGHNA and CDR2 YNFKEQ. This CDR3 has 16 residues. CDR3 coding DNA: TGTGCCAGCAGCCAAGCAAAGAGACTTAGCACAGATACGCAGTATTTT. Its protein product is CASSQAKRLSTDTQYF.

This clone was seen just once. J is TRBJ1-5 and V is TRBV4-2, with D uncertain. Trimming removed 1 base at V and 6 bases at J, with 10 bases between. Per germline, CDR1 LGHNA and CDR2 YNFKEQ. CDR3 length: 14 residues. The DNA for the CDR3 is TGTGCCAGCAGCCAAGCCAGTGAGGGTCAGCCCCAGCATTTT. This translates into CASSQASEGQPQHF.

The chain is built from TRBV30 and TRBJ2-1; 11 bases map to TRBD1. V gave up 4 bases and J gave up 1 base; unmatched junction bases: 15. This CDR3 has 19 amino acids. In germline, CDR1 is GTSNPN, CDR2 SVGIG (reference sequence). CDR3 sequence reads: CAWIPTGTGGMYSYNEQFF. CDR3 coding DNA: TGTGCCTGGATCCCCACCGGGACAGGGGGAATGTATTCCTACAATGAGCAGTTCTTC.

The chain carries TRBV7-2 and TRBJ1-3; D is unclear. The CDR3 extends over 12 amino acids. The V gene lost 4 bases and the J gene lost 7 bases, with 8 bases spanning the gap. Per germline, CDR1 SGHTA and CDR2 FQGNSA. In nucleotides, the CDR3 is TGTGCCAGCAGCTCCACCCGGAACACCATATATTTT. This encodes CASSSTRNTIYF.

This clone was seen ten or more times. CDR3 nucleotide sequence: TGTGCCAATGGGGCGAACCCTAATGAAAAACTGTTTTTT. Translated, it gives CANGANPNEKLFF. This chain connects TRBV2 to TRBJ1-4; the D gene is possibly TRBD1 (5 bases). Germline values: CDR1 SNHLY, CDR2 FYNNEI. V shed 10 bases and J shed 3 bases, with 12 bases lying between them. There are 13 residues in the CDR3.

This clone showed up just a few times. This rearrangement joins TRBV9 to TRBJ2-1, with TRBD2 matching 14 bases. This CDR3 contains 15 residues. Looked up from germline, CDR1 is SGDLS and CDR2 is YYNGEE. V lost 4 bases, J lost 6 bases, and 3 bases stayed unmatched. The CDR3 region is CASSLGTSGSNEQFF. CDR3 bases: TGTGCCAGCAGCCTCGGGACTAGCGGGAGCAATGAGCAGTTCTTC.

The rearrangement joins TRBV5-8 to TRBJ1-5, with TRBD1 identical over 7 bases. The CDR3 runs to 15 residues. J gave up 4 bases and V 4 bases, and 8 bases lay outside the gene matches. Germline CDR1 is SGHTS and CDR2 is YDEGEE. The CDR3 DNA reads as TGTGCCAGCAGCCGGGGACAGAATAGGAATCAGCCCCAGCATTTT. This translates into CASSRGQNRNQPQHF.